Sequencing of this T cell receptor (beta chain) was carried out in a study of T-cell reconstitution after alpha-beta-depleted transplantation in children. Researchers prepared the TCRbeta library using unique molecular identifiers, the study reports. TCRdb independently ran MiXCR on the PCR reads; one entry per CDR3 protein. The sample carries about 250,000 distinct CDR3 sequences, 20% to 30% recorded once. Findings and limits, study-wide: Among T cells one year after transplant, newly produced cells accounted for most counts and diversity. In some patients, recipient T cells and intrathymic progenitors surviving conditioning explained high day-60 diversity. Expanded graft clones, several hundred of them, were reportedly the source of alpha-beta T cells about two months after transplant.

The germline V gene encodes CDR1 SGHKS and CDR2 YYEKEE (reference sequence). V was pared by 5 bases and J by 3 bases, with 15 bases between. The CDR3 sequence is 15 residues long. The table lists this clonotype with a few counts. Its cognate antigen is unknown. The sample here was PBMCs, mostly from graft donor cells, taken 360 days after TCRalphabeta/CD19-depleted stem cell transplant. The TCR originated in a female patient between 2 and 15 years old who had a stem cell transplant for congenital amegakaryocytic thrombocytopenia, so the T cells may come from the graft donor. The V and J genes are TRBV5-5 and TRBJ1-3, with D unclear. CDR3 DNA: TGTGCCAGCAGTTCCCCCTGGGGATATGGAAACACCATATATTTT. Protein: CASSSPWGYGNTIYF.